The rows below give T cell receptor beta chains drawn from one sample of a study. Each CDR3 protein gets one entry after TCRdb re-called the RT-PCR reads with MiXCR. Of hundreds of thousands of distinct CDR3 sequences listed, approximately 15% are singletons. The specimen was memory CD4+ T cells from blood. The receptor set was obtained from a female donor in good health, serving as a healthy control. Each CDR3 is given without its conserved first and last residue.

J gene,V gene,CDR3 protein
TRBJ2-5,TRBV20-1,SAQPRGLGGETQY
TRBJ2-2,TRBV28,ASRRLAGALGGTGELF
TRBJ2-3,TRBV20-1,SALEFADTQY
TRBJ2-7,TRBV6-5,ASSYSIGAGVGYEQY
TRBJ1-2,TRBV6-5,ASSYSTGPGWGYT
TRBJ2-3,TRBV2,ASSEARSGGTDTQY
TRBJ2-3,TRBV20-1,SARQITDTQY
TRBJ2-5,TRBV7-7,ASTRLGGQETQY
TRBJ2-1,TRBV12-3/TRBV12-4,ASSSRLAGGREQF
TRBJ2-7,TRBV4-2,ASSRDLTSGAYEQY
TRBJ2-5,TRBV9,ASSVNRARETQY
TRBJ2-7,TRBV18,ASSPTGGPLSSEQY
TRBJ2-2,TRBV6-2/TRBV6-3,ASSYQGGTGELF
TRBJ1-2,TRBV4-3,ASSATTGVGYT
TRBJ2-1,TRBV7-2,ASSFPGQGSNEQF
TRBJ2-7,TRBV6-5,ASSFGDRRY
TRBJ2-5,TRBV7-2,ASSLGGSFQTQY
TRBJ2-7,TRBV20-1,SAPRGGYEQY
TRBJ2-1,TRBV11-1,ASSLLRAEYNEQF
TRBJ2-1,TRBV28,ASSLGGGSHNEQF
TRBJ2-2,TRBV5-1,ASSFGAGHTGELF
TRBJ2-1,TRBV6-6,ASNEGEGEQF
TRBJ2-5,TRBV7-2,ASSLRLGADQETQY
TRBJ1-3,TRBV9,ASGGQSGNTIY
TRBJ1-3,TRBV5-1,ASSQGDPGDTIY
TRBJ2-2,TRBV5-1,ASSGTGFTGELF
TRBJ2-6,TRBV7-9,ASSLLATSRTGANVLT
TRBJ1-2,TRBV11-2,ASTTVGTGVSYGYT
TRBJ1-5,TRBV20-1,SASQDRDQPQH
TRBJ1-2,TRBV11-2,ASSFPGLYGYT
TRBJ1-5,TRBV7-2,ASSRRGSDQPQH
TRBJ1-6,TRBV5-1,ASTSSPLH
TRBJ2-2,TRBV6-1,ASSEGLAGDSGGSGTGELF
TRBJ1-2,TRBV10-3,AVRTDANYGYT
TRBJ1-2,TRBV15,ATSRDLGGGGYT
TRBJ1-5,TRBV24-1,ATSDPNGQGNQPQH
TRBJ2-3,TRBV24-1,ATSGFGDTQY
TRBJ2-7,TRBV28,ASSPPRTGAYEQY
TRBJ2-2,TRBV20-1,SAGDRGPNTGELF
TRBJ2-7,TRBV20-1,SAMLAGSSYEQY
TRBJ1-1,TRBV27,ASSLIGELDREAF
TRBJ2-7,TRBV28,ASRSSVRGQY
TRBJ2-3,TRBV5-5,ASSRTVGGPWDTQY
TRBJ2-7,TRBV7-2,ASSLRGDSRYEQY
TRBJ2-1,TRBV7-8,ASSSWQGWASYNEQF
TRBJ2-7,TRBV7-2,ASSSWDGAYEQY
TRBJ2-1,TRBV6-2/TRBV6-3,ASVATGGYNEQF
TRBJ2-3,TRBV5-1,ASSLADPSTDTQY
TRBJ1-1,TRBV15,ATSRDRGRAERVF
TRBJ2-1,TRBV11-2,ASSLEPGLNEQF
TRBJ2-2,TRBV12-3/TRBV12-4,ASTAEAGNTGELF
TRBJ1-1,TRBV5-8,ASSLLQGRAF
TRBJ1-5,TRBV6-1,ASRPTGEQPQH